This is a list of T cell receptor beta chains from one sample in a study of OX40 agonist ivuxolimab in advanced cancers. The assay was immunoSEQ multiplex PCR, and TCRdb's table has in-frame clones only and misses some. The repertoire includes about 55,000 clones, approximately 80% of them detected once, and under 4.5% sits in the top ten. Material: CD4+ or CD8+ T cells sorted from blood, obtained in a trial of the OX40 agonist ivuxolimab. The receptor source for this set is an adult with an advanced solid tumor such as melanoma, head and neck, liver or kidney cancer. CDR3s include the opening cysteine and the closing phenylalanine or tryptophan. The D gene is left open where the match is weak. Clone size is not always given. Where it is, it says once, few, many or a class for expanded clones.

len: 14; abundance: once; j_gene: TRBJ2-1; v_gene: TRBV5-4; d_gene: -; CDR3aa: CASSLWESYNEQFF; CDR3nt: TGTGCCAGCAGCTTGTGGGAGTCGTACAATGAGCAGTTCTTC
len: 15; abundance: -; j_gene: TRBJ1-5; v_gene: TRBV27; d_gene: TRBD1; CDR3aa: CASSLSDRGRQPQHF; CDR3nt: TGTGCCAGCAGTTTATCGGACAGGGGGCGTCAGCCCCAGCATTTT
len: 11; abundance: -; j_gene: TRBJ2-5; v_gene: TRBV2; d_gene: -; CDR3aa: CASSVQETQYF; CDR3nt: TGTGCCAGCAGTGTTCAAGAGACCCAGTACTTC
len: 14; abundance: few; j_gene: TRBJ2-5; v_gene: TRBV7-2; d_gene: -; CDR3aa: CASSAKGPGGGQYF; CDR3nt: TGTGCCAGCAGCGCCAAGGGCCCAGGGGGAGGCCAGTACTTC
len: 13; abundance: -; j_gene: TRBJ1-2; v_gene: TRBV9; d_gene: -; CDR3aa: CASSTSGGGGYTF; CDR3nt: TGTGCCAGCAGCACCTCTGGGGGAGGTGGCTACACCTTC
len: 13; abundance: once; j_gene: TRBJ1-1; v_gene: TRBV7-2; d_gene: -; CDR3aa: CASGAGVNTEAFF; CDR3nt: TGTGCCAGCGGCGCAGGGGTGAACACTGAAGCTTTCTTT
len: 14; abundance: -; j_gene: TRBJ2-7; v_gene: TRBV2; d_gene: TRBD1; CDR3aa: CASSVDRGPYEQYF; CDR3nt: TGTGCCAGCAGTGTGGACAGGGGCCCCTACGAGCAGTACTTC
len: 17; abundance: -; j_gene: TRBJ1-4; v_gene: TRBV7-2; d_gene: -; CDR3aa: CASSPSGTRTVREKLFF; CDR3nt: TGTGCCAGCAGCCCATCCGGGACACGGACCGTTCGTGAAAAACTGTTTTTT
len: 13; abundance: -; j_gene: TRBJ1-3; v_gene: TRBV6-6; d_gene: -; CDR3aa: CASHRHSGDTIYF; CDR3nt: TGTGCCAGCCACCGGCACTCCGGGGACACCATATATTTT
len: 15; abundance: -; j_gene: TRBJ1-2; v_gene: TRBV1; d_gene: -; CDR3aa: CTSRPRDGQNDGYTF; CDR3nt: TGCACCAGCAGACCCAGGGACGGCCAAAATGATGGCTACACCTTC
len: 15; abundance: -; j_gene: TRBJ1-4; v_gene: TRBV28; d_gene: -; CDR3aa: CASSGWTANREKLFF; CDR3nt: TGTGCCAGCAGCGGATGGACGGCCAATCGTGAAAAACTGTTTTTT
len: 15; abundance: -; j_gene: TRBJ1-4; v_gene: TRBV7-9; d_gene: -; CDR3aa: CAIPPGGGDNEKLFF; CDR3nt: TGTGCCATTCCACCGGGAGGGGGGGATAATGAAAAACTGTTTTTT
len: 15; abundance: -; j_gene: TRBJ1-1; v_gene: TRBV5-5; d_gene: -; CDR3aa: CASSWDTQMNTEAFF; CDR3nt: TGTGCCAGCAGCTGGGACACCCAGATGAACACTGAAGCTTTCTTT
len: 13; abundance: -; j_gene: TRBJ1-5; v_gene: TRBV7-6; d_gene: -; CDR3aa: CASSQELGQPQHF; CDR3nt: TGTGCCAGCAGCCAGGAGTTAGGACAGCCCCAGCATTTT
len: 14; abundance: -; j_gene: TRBJ1-1; v_gene: TRBV7-2; d_gene: -; CDR3aa: CASSLGYRNTEAFF; CDR3nt: TGTGCCAGCAGCTTAGGGTACAGGAACACTGAAGCTTTCTTT
len: 15; abundance: -; j_gene: TRBJ2-2; v_gene: TRBV6-6; d_gene: -; CDR3aa: CASSIREPNTGELFF; CDR3nt: TGTGCCAGCTCGATAAGGGAGCCAAACACCGGGGAGCTGTTTTTT
len: 14; abundance: -; j_gene: TRBJ2-5; v_gene: TRBV18; d_gene: -; CDR3aa: CASSPPHSKETQYF; CDR3nt: TGTGCCAGCTCACCACCGCACAGCAAAGAGACCCAGTACTTC
len: 15; abundance: few; j_gene: TRBJ1-1; v_gene: TRBV7-2; d_gene: -; CDR3aa: CASSLAGAGNTEAFF; CDR3nt: TGTGCCAGCAGCTTAGCAGGGGCGGGGAACACTGAAGCTTTCTTT
len: 14; abundance: -; j_gene: TRBJ1-1; v_gene: TRBV4-2; d_gene: -; CDR3aa: CASSQAGISLEAFF; CDR3nt: TGTGCCAGCAGCCAAGCGGGGATTAGTCTTGAAGCTTTCTTT
len: 16; abundance: once; j_gene: TRBJ2-1; v_gene: TRBV4-1; d_gene: -; CDR3aa: CASSLGASGTYNEQFF; CDR3nt: TGCGCCAGCAGCCTGGGCGCAAGTGGGACTTACAATGAGCAGTTCTTC
len: 15; abundance: few; j_gene: TRBJ1-3; v_gene: TRBV19; d_gene: TRBD1; CDR3aa: CASRGQGIPGNTIYF; CDR3nt: TGTGCCAGTAGGGGACAGGGGATACCTGGAAACACCATATATTTT
len: 11; abundance: -; j_gene: TRBJ1-1; v_gene: TRBV6-5; d_gene: -; CDR3aa: CATRKNTEAFF; CDR3nt: TGTGCGACCCGTAAGAACACTGAAGCTTTCTTT
len: 13; abundance: -; j_gene: TRBJ1-3; v_gene: TRBV6-6; d_gene: -; CDR3aa: CAILSSSGNTIYF; CDR3nt: TGTGCCATCCTCTCGAGCTCTGGAAACACCATATATTTT
len: 15; abundance: few; j_gene: TRBJ1-1; v_gene: TRBV9; d_gene: -; CDR3aa: CASSTRPLQNTEAFF; CDR3nt: TGTGCCAGCAGCACCCGTCCTCTGCAGAACACTGAAGCTTTCTTT
len: 16; abundance: -; j_gene: TRBJ1-2; v_gene: TRBV7-9; d_gene: TRBD1; CDR3aa: CASSLGGDRGLFGYTF; CDR3nt: TGTGCCAGCAGCTTAGGAGGGGACAGGGGGCTGTTTGGCTACACCTTC
len: 14; abundance: -; j_gene: TRBJ1-1; v_gene: TRBV7-8; d_gene: -; CDR3aa: CASSLTDKNTEAFF; CDR3nt: TGTGCCAGCAGCTTAACAGATAAGAACACTGAAGCTTTCTTT
len: 16; abundance: once; j_gene: TRBJ2-7; v_gene: TRBV9; d_gene: -; CDR3aa: CASSSPKGAPSYEQYF; CDR3nt: TGTGCCAGCAGCTCTCCAAAAGGGGCTCCCTCCTACGAGCAGTACTTC
len: 15; abundance: -; j_gene: TRBJ1-1; v_gene: TRBV5-1; d_gene: -; CDR3aa: CASSLAAVGNTEAFF; CDR3nt: TGCGCCAGCAGCTTGGCGGCAGTCGGGAACACTGAAGCTTTCTTT
len: 15; abundance: -; j_gene: TRBJ2-5; v_gene: TRBV6-5; d_gene: TRBD1; CDR3aa: CASSRLGQIGETQYF; CDR3nt: TGTGCCAGCAGTCGCCTGGGACAGATCGGTGAGACCCAGTACTTC
len: 12; abundance: -; j_gene: TRBJ1-5; v_gene: TRBV5-8; d_gene: -; CDR3aa: CASSARNQPQHF; CDR3nt: TGTGCCAGCAGCGCGCGCAATCAGCCCCAGCATTTT
len: 14; abundance: -; j_gene: TRBJ2-7; v_gene: TRBV6-5; d_gene: TRBD1; CDR3aa: CASTQTGDPPEQYF; CDR3nt: TGTGCCAGCACCCAGACAGGGGACCCACCCGAGCAGTACTTC
len: 12; abundance: -; j_gene: TRBJ1-5; v_gene: TRBV2; d_gene: -; CDR3aa: CASRADLVPQHF; CDR3nt: TGTGCCAGCAGAGCCGACCTGGTGCCCCAGCATTTT
len: 16; abundance: -; j_gene: TRBJ1-5; v_gene: TRBV7-2; d_gene: -; CDR3aa: CASSTGTPVGNQPQHF; CDR3nt: TGTGCCAGCAGCACCGGGACCCCGGTGGGCAATCAGCCCCAGCATTTT
len: 15; abundance: -; j_gene: TRBJ2-7; v_gene: TRBV15; d_gene: -; CDR3aa: CATSRGSAQVYEQYF; CDR3nt: TGTGCCACCAGCAGAGGTAGTGCACAGGTCTACGAGCAGTACTTC
len: 14; abundance: -; j_gene: TRBJ2-1; v_gene: TRBV28; d_gene: -; CDR3aa: CASSLRRTYNEQFF; CDR3nt: TGTGCCAGCAGCCTTAGGAGGACCTACAATGAGCAGTTCTTC
len: 15; abundance: -; j_gene: TRBJ2-7; v_gene: TRBV5-6; d_gene: TRBD2; CDR3aa: CASSLETYREEEQYF; CDR3nt: TGTGCCAGCAGCTTGGAAACGTACCGGGAGGAAGAGCAGTACTTC
len: 14; abundance: -; j_gene: TRBJ2-3; v_gene: TRBV6-5; d_gene: TRBD1; CDR3aa: CASSPTGGADTQYF; CDR3nt: TGTGCCAGCAGTCCCACAGGGGGCGCAGATACGCAGTATTTT
len: 14; abundance: -; j_gene: TRBJ1-2; v_gene: TRBV27; d_gene: TRBD1; CDR3aa: CASSSLTGSYGYTF; CDR3nt: TGTGCCAGCAGTTCGTTGACAGGGTCCTATGGCTACACCTTC
len: 15; abundance: -; j_gene: TRBJ1-4; v_gene: TRBV6-5; d_gene: TRBD1; CDR3aa: CASSPPGQGREKLFF; CDR3nt: TGTGCCAGCAGCCCACCCGGACAGGGCCGGGAAAAACTGTTTTTT
len: 15; abundance: -; j_gene: TRBJ1-6; v_gene: TRBV9; d_gene: -; CDR3aa: CASSVGGTNNSPLHF; CDR3nt: TGTGCCAGCAGCGTAGGGGGCACCAATAATTCACCCCTCCACTTT
len: 11; abundance: -; j_gene: TRBJ1-2; v_gene: TRBV15; d_gene: -; CDR3aa: CATSPGRGYTF; CDR3nt: TGTGCCACCAGCCCCGGGAGAGGCTACACCTTC
len: 15; abundance: -; j_gene: TRBJ1-1; v_gene: TRBV7-3; d_gene: TRBD1; CDR3aa: CASSLIPGGRTEAFF; CDR3nt: TGTGCCAGCAGCTTAATCCCAGGGGGCAGGACTGAAGCTTTCTTT
len: 14; abundance: few; j_gene: TRBJ2-7; v_gene: TRBV27; d_gene: -; CDR3aa: CASSTTVSSYEQYF; CDR3nt: TGTGCCAGCAGTACGACAGTGAGCTCCTACGAGCAGTACTTC
len: 15; abundance: -; j_gene: TRBJ2-2; v_gene: TRBV6-6; d_gene: -; CDR3aa: CASSSSDKNTGELFF; CDR3nt: TGTGCCAGCAGTTCATCGGACAAGAACACCGGGGAGCTGTTTTTT
len: 16; abundance: -; j_gene: TRBJ1-1; v_gene: TRBV5-1; d_gene: -; CDR3aa: CASSSGPSSGVTEAFF; CDR3nt: TGCGCCAGCAGCTCGGGGCCGTCGTCGGGAGTCACTGAAGCTTTCTTT
len: 15; abundance: -; j_gene: TRBJ1-1; v_gene: TRBV7-9; d_gene: -; CDR3aa: CASSLAGNSGREAFF; CDR3nt: TGTGCCAGCAGCTTAGCGGGAAACAGCGGCCGAGAAGCTTTCTTT
len: 13; abundance: -; j_gene: TRBJ2-3; v_gene: TRBV19; d_gene: -; CDR3aa: CASRAGGTDTQYF; CDR3nt: TGTGCCAGTAGGGCAGGGGGCACAGATACGCAGTATTTT
len: 13; abundance: -; j_gene: TRBJ1-2; v_gene: TRBV18; d_gene: -; CDR3aa: CASSDGNRVGYTF; CDR3nt: TGTGCCAGCTCAGATGGAAACAGGGTTGGCTACACCTTC
len: 12; abundance: medium-sized; j_gene: TRBJ2-2; v_gene: TRBV29-1; d_gene: -; CDR3aa: CSVGKNTGELFF; CDR3nt: TGCAGCGTTGGCAAGAACACCGGGGAGCTGTTTTTT
len: 15; abundance: -; j_gene: TRBJ1-5; v_gene: TRBV7-9; d_gene: -; CDR3aa: CASSLGGYSNQPQHF; CDR3nt: TGTGCCAGCAGCTTAGGAGGTTATAGCAATCAGCCCCAGCATTTT
len: 14; abundance: -; j_gene: TRBJ2-7; v_gene: TRBV6-1; d_gene: -; CDR3aa: CASRDRTGTYEQYF; CDR3nt: TGTGCCAGCAGGGATCGGACGGGTACCTACGAGCAGTACTTC
len: 14; abundance: -; j_gene: TRBJ2-7; v_gene: TRBV19; d_gene: -; CDR3aa: CASSIEKGVHEQYF; CDR3nt: TGTGCCAGTAGTATCGAGAAGGGCGTCCACGAGCAGTACTTC
len: 17; abundance: -; j_gene: TRBJ2-5; v_gene: TRBV28; d_gene: -; CDR3aa: CASTRGPGTPLGETQYF; CDR3nt: TGTGCCAGCACGAGGGGCCCCGGGACCCCCTTGGGAGAGACCCAGTACTTC